This is a list of T cell receptor beta chains from one sample in a study of blood T cell repertoires in COVID-19. This table comes from immunoSEQ multiplex PCR, and its TCRdb copy is limited to in-frame clones, with some not included. The sample consists of some 97,000 clones, around four fifths of them appearing once. Sequences were obtained from peripheral blood. The receptors here all came from a man aged 50-59 years with active or convalescent COVID-19. Both conserved end residues are part of each CDR3. D genes are given only for firm matches. Part of the rows lack a size; the others show once, few, many or a class for expanded clones.

d_gene	abundance	v_gene	j_gene	CDR3nt	CDR3aa
.	.	TRBV6-1	TRBJ1-2	TGTGCCAGCAGTGAACCGACAAACGTCTATGGCTACACCTTC	CASSEPTNVYGYTF
TRBD2	.	TRBV5-1	TRBJ2-3	TGCGCCAGCAGCTTGAGGAAAGGGTCTAGCGGATACACAGATACGCAGTATTTT	CASSLRKGSSGYTDTQYF
.	.	TRBV20-1	TRBJ1-3	TGCAGTGCTAGTATGGAGAGTCGGGGAGAAGGAAACACCATATATTTT	CSASMESRGEGNTIYF
TRBD2	.	TRBV10-3	TRBJ2-3	TGTGCCATCAGTGACGGGACTAGCGGTACCACAGATACGCAGTATTTT	CAISDGTSGTTDTQYF
.	.	TRBV12-5	TRBJ2-6	TGTGCTAGTGCCGTAATCGGGGGGGCCAACGTCCTGACTTTC	CASAVIGGANVLTF
TRBD2	.	TRBV5-4	TRBJ2-1	TGTGCCAGCAACCCTCCTAGCGGAGATCCCAATGAGCAGTTCTTC	CASNPPSGDPNEQFF
.	.	TRBV5-1	TRBJ1-3	TGCGCCAGCAGCTTGGGTGTCGGAGCCGGAAACACCATATATTTT	CASSLGVGAGNTIYF
TRBD2	few	TRBV2	TRBJ2-5	TGTGCCAGCAGACACCATGCCTCCAGCGGGAGGCTGGAGACCCAGTACTTC	CASRHHASSGRLETQYF
TRBD1	.	TRBV27	TRBJ1-1	TGTGCCAGCAGTCCCTCCTATAGGGGGCCCGGGAACACTGAAGCTTTCTTT	CASSPSYRGPGNTEAFF
.	.	TRBV12-3/TRBV12-4	TRBJ2-7	TGTGCCAGTGAGGAGCGTGGGAGTCGGGAGCAGTACTTC	CASEERGSREQYF
.	.	TRBV19	TRBJ2-7	TGTGCCAGTAGTATACTGGGGCAGGGCGAGCAGTACTTC	CASSILGQGEQYF
.	.	TRBV7-2	TRBJ2-3	TGTGCCAGCAGCTTAAAATTGCGAGATACGCAGTATTTT	CASSLKLRDTQYF
TRBD2	.	TRBV6-5	TRBJ2-3	TGTGCCAGCAGTCCACTAGCGGGTAGCACAGATACGCAGTATTTT	CASSPLAGSTDTQYF
.	.	TRBV3-1/TRBV3-2	TRBJ1-1	TGTGCCAGCAGCCTTTGGGGGGGTGGGAACACTGAAGCTTTCTTT	CASSLWGGGNTEAFF
.	few	TRBV6-2/TRBV6-3	TRBJ1-1	TGTGCCAGCAGCCAAACGATGCTATCTATGGACACTGAAGCTTTCTTT	CASSQTMLSMDTEAFF
TRBD1	.	TRBV27	TRBJ2-6	TGTGCCAGCAGTTGGGACAGGGCCCCTGGGGCCAACGTCCTGACTTTC	CASSWDRAPGANVLTF
TRBD1	.	TRBV5-1	TRBJ2-7	TGCGCCAGCAGCGCCTTGCAGGGGGCGCCCGGCGAGCAGTACTTC	CASSALQGAPGEQYF
TRBD1	.	TRBV29-1	TRBJ1-1	TGCAGCGTTGAGAGGCCAGGGGGTGAAGCTTTCTTT	CSVERPGGEAFF
.	.	TRBV2	TRBJ1-2	TGTGCCAGCAGGGGGACACTCACATCGGGTGGCTACACCTTC	CASRGTLTSGGYTF
.	.	TRBV24-1	TRBJ1-4	TGTGCCACCCAAGACGTCAGGGCTGAAAAACTGTTTTTT	CATQDVRAEKLFF
TRBD2	.	TRBV10-3	TRBJ2-1	TGTGCCATCCGGCCGAGCTCCGGGACTAGCGTAGTTTACAATGAGCAGTTCTTC	CAIRPSSGTSVVYNEQFF
.	.	TRBV6-6	TRBJ2-3	TGTGCCAGCAGCTCACGTACAAGCACAGATACGCAGTATTTT	CASSSRTSTDTQYF
.	.	TRBV12-3/TRBV12-4	TRBJ1-2	TGTGCCAGCAGGGGGACACCCTATGGCTACACCTTC	CASRGTPYGYTF
TRBD2	.	TRBV9	TRBJ2-3	TGTGCCAGCAGCGCTGGACTAGATGCGGATACGCAGTATTTT	CASSAGLDADTQYF
.	.	TRBV6-2/TRBV6-3	TRBJ1-5	TGTGCCAGCAGTACTACAGGGAACAATCAGCCCCAGCATTTT	CASSTTGNNQPQHF
.	.	TRBV5-4	TRBJ1-2	TGTGCCAGCAGCCCTGTGGGGGGGAGGAACTATGGCTACACCTTC	CASSPVGGRNYGYTF
.	.	TRBV18	TRBJ1-2	TGTGCCAGCTCACTTGGGAGGGGTATGGACTATGGCTACACCTTC	CASSLGRGMDYGYTF
.	.	TRBV5-1	TRBJ1-4	TGCGCCAGTACCGCCGGGACAACTAATGAAAAACTGTTTTTT	CASTAGTTNEKLFF
TRBD2	.	TRBV29-1	TRBJ2-5	TGCAGCGTTACGACTAGCGACCAAGAGACCCAGTACTTC	CSVTTSDQETQYF
TRBD1	.	TRBV27	TRBJ1-6	TGTGCCAGCAGGGGGACAGCCATTTCACCCCTCCACTTT	CASRGTAISPLHF
TRBD2	.	TRBV11-3	TRBJ2-1	TGTGCCAGCAGCTTAGGACTAGCGGGAGGCGAGCAGTTCTTC	CASSLGLAGGEQFF
.	.	TRBV5-1	TRBJ1-2	TGCGCCAGCAGCTTGCCAGCCTCGGGGGTTAGCTACACCTTC	CASSLPASGVSYTF
.	.	TRBV13	TRBJ2-5	TGTGCCAGCAGCTTAAGGGGGAGAACCCAAGAGACCCAGTACTTC	CASSLRGRTQETQYF
TRBD1	once	TRBV5-4	TRBJ2-1	TGTGCCAGCAGCCAGGGGGAAAATGAGCAGTTCTTC	CASSQGENEQFF
TRBD2	.	TRBV5-6	TRBJ2-7	TGTGCCAGCAGCTTGGCCTCATACCCTAGCGGGAGCTCCTACGAGCAGTACTTC	CASSLASYPSGSSYEQYF
.	few	TRBV2	TRBJ1-2	TGTGCCAGCAGTGAACGGCCATCGGGCTATGGCTACACCTTC	CASSERPSGYGYTF
.	.	TRBV30	TRBJ1-5	TGTGCCTGGAGTCCGCAGGCAGATCAGCCCCAGCATTTT	CAWSPQADQPQHF
.	.	TRBV7-9	TRBJ2-7	TGTGCCAGCAGCTTAACGGGTGCCTCCTCCTACGAGCAGTACTTC	CASSLTGASSYEQYF
.	.	TRBV11-3	TRBJ2-3	TGTGCCAGCAGCTTGGACACTAGCACAGATACGCAGTATTTT	CASSLDTSTDTQYF
TRBD2	.	TRBV5-1	TRBJ2-1	TGCGCCAGCAGCTATCCAAGCAACAGCGGGAGTCCCTACAATGAGCAGTTCTTC	CASSYPSNSGSPYNEQFF
.	once	TRBV28	TRBJ2-7	TGTGCCAGCAGTCTCTCGGGACTGAACTACGAGCAGTACTTC	CASSLSGLNYEQYF
.	once	TRBV7-9	TRBJ2-5	TGTGCCAGCAGCTTAGTAGCGGCGACCCAGTACTTC	CASSLVAATQYF
TRBD2	.	TRBV29-1	TRBJ2-2	TGCAGCGTATCAGCGGGAGGGCCAAACACCGGGGAGCTGTTTTTT	CSVSAGGPNTGELFF
.	.	TRBV4-1	TRBJ1-5	TGCGCCAGCAGCCAAGATACAGGGACCAATCAGCCCCAGCATTTT	CASSQDTGTNQPQHF
.	.	TRBV3-1/TRBV3-2	TRBJ2-7	TGTGCCAGCAGATCAAGATCGGGGGAGCAGTACTTC	CASRSRSGEQYF